This TCR beta chain came from a study of shared clonotypes between healthy human individuals. Turning to the study itself: Researchers drew samples from two women and a few men aged 18 to 49.

Repertoires were generated with immunoSEQ multiplex PCR, while TCRdb's copy carries only in-frame clones and drops some. The sample has some 2 million clones; less than 95% are singletons. The naive CD8 subset, CD45RO-negative cells positively selected for CCR7, excluded terminally differentiated effector memory CD45RA+ cells. Those who donated were healthy HIV-negative adults, with no recent acute infections or vaccinations reported. V gave up 5 bases and J gave up 1 base, with 15 bases separating them. The CDR3 totals 15 residues. CDR1 is LGHNT, CDR2 FRNRAP, per germline. About this clone itself: Its antigen is still unknown.

Findings and caveats of the study: As a rule, naive subsets had a larger estimated richness than memory subsets. A limitation of the genetic and exposure-history diversity represented arose from few donors.

Sequencing used naive CD8+ T cells sorted from blood. This rearrangement joins TRBV12-5 to TRBJ2-7; D ambiguous. This receptor was obtained from a man in his late teens or twenties in good health. The CDR3 here is CASGAGVIGSYEQYF. The CDR3 DNA sequence: TGTGCTAGTGGTGCTGGGGTTATCGGGTCCTACGAGCAGTACTTC.